The 21 T cell receptor beta chains listed next were all sequenced from one sample in a study of T cell responses to AZD1222 COVID-19 vaccine. Repertoires were generated with immunoSEQ multiplex PCR, while TCRdb's copy carries only in-frame clones and drops some. The sample shows 150,000 to 180,000 clones, 70% to 90% of them seen only once. The sample here was peripheral blood, taken after recovery from COVID-19. The receptors were gathered from an adult who had recovered from COVID-19.

J is TRBJ1-2 and V is TRBV10-1; 8 bases match TRBD1. This CDR3 has 14 amino acids. From germline, CDR1 is WNHNN and CDR2 SYGVQD (reference sequence). V shed 10 bases, J shed 5 bases, and the junction held 12 bases outside the gene matches. For the CDR3, the DNA is TGCGCCATCACAGGGACAGGAGCACGGTATGGCTACACCTTC. It yields the protein CAITGTGARYGYTF.

The CDR3 region is CASSPGGTRSYNEQFF. CDR3 nucleotide sequence: TGTGCCAGCTCACCGGGTGGGACTAGGTCTTACAATGAGCAGTTCTTC. The chain employs TRBV18 and TRBJ2-1, with 8 bases fitting TRBD2. The CDR3 totals 16 residues. The germline CDR1 and CDR2 sequences are KGHSH and LQKENI. Unmatched junction bases numbered 8, after V lost 3 bases and J lost 4 bases. Complete variable domain (other parts from reference TRBV18 and TRBJ2-1): NAGVMQNPRHLVRRRGQEARLRCSPMKGHSHVYWYRQLPEEGLKFMVYLQKENIIDESGMPKERFSAEFPKEGPSILRIQQVVRGDSAAYFCASSPGGTRSYNEQFFGPGTRLTVL.

The DNA of the CDR3 is TGTGCCAGCAGTCTCGGGGTCACAGATACGCAGTATTTT. Translation: CASSLGVTDTQYF. The chain recombines TRBV27 with TRBJ2-3, with a weak D call TRBD2 (5 bases). In germline, CDR1 is MNHEY, CDR2 SMNVEV (reference sequence). Trimming shortened V by 5 bases and J by 2 bases, and 8 bases separated the two germline ends. This CDR3 has 13 amino acids.

V is TRBV2 and J is TRBJ2-7; 9 bases are shared with TRBD1. In germline, CDR1 is SNHLY, CDR2 FYNNEI. Unmatched junction bases numbered 3, after V lost 5 bases and J lost 1 base. This CDR3 comprises 14 residues. The CDR3 sequence: CASSLQGASYEQYF. CDR3 nucleotide sequence: TGTGCCAGCAGTCTACAGGGGGCTTCCTACGAGCAGTACTTC.

The J gene is TRBJ1-1, the V gene TRBV5-1, with a weak D call TRBD1 (5 bases). The CDR3 length is 14 residues. Germline V CDR1 and CDR2: SGHRS, YFSETQ. Trimming pared 4 bases from V and 0 bases from J, leaving 10 bases between. CDR3 bases: TGCGCCAGCAGCCAACAGGTCTTGAACACTGAAGCTTTCTTT. Translation gives CASSQQVLNTEAFF.

This chain links TRBV3-1 (or the pseudogene TRBV3-2) with TRBJ2-2, with TRBD2 identical over 7 bases. V lost 1 base and J lost 7; bases outside the gene matches: 3. From germline, CDR1 is LGHDT and CDR2 YNNKEL (reference sequence). This CDR3 contains 14 residues. Here the CDR3 DNA reads TGTGCCAGCAGCCAAGGGGGAGGGGTCGGGGAGCTGTTTTTT. The encoded protein is CASSQGGGVGELFF.

This CDR3 is CASSPDVRTPTDTQYF. For the CDR3, the DNA is TGTGCCAGCTCACCGGATGTCAGGACCCCCACAGATACGCAGTATTTT. The chain is built from TRBV18 and TRBJ2-3; no firm D call. Trimming took 3 bases from V and 2 from J, leaving 15 bases between them. The CDR3 sequence is 16 residues long. CDR1 is KGHSH and CDR2 is LQKENI in the germline V gene.

The chain couples TRBV5-1 to TRBJ2-7; D might be TRBD1 or TRBD2, each matching 5 bases. Germline assignment: CDR1 SGHRS and CDR2 YFSETQ. This CDR3 region has 14 residues. V dropped 7 bases and J dropped 2 bases, with 16 bases sitting between them. The CDR3, as DNA: TGCGCCAGCTCCCCCGGGACCTCGACCTACGAGCAGTACTTC. Protein product: CASSPGTSTYEQYF.

V gene TRBV5-4 combines with J gene TRBJ1-2; D uncertain. Germline V lookup: CDR1 SGHNT, CDR2 YYREEE (reference sequence). This CDR3 has 14 residues. Between the trimmed V and J ends, which lost 0 bases and 4 bases, there was a span of 10 bases. The CDR3 DNA reads TGTGCCAGCAGCTTGGAACGGGGAAGCTATGGCTACACCTTC. This codes for CASSLERGSYGYTF.

This clone was detected a few times. V usage is TRBV29-1 and J usage is TRBJ1-4, with a possible D match to TRBD1 (5 bases). Trimming took off 7 bases at V and 12 bases at J, with 21 bases between the two ends. In germline, CDR1 is SQVTM, CDR2 ANQGSEA. The length of the CDR3 is 13 residues. CDR3 in amino acids: CSANTGPRAQLFF. Here the CDR3 DNA reads TGCAGCGCTAATACGGGACCCCGTGCTCAACTGTTTTTT.

Note on this clone: No DNA is shown, since the ends of the CDR3 on it are uncertain; the CDR3 is the one TCRdb lists. The genes are TRBV5-5 and TRBJ1-2. Per germline, CDR1 SGHKS and CDR2 YYEKEE (reference sequence). Ends included, the CDR3 has 19 residues. The CDR3 reads CASSRWGDGYTFGLDGYTF.

This clone was seen a few times. The CDR3 DNA follows: TGTGCCACCAGTGATCTACAGGGCCAGCTGAGGCAGCCCCAGCATTTT. This translates into CATSDLQGQLRQPQHF. V and J are TRBV24-1 and TRBJ1-5, with D perhaps matching TRBD1 (6 bases). Trimming took 3 bases from V and 7 from J, leaving 18 bases between them. This CDR3 contains 16 residues. CDR1 is KGHDR and CDR2 is SFDVKD in the germline V gene.

This chain uses TRBV6-5 with TRBJ1-3; 8 bases are a match to TRBD1. Trimming took 2 bases from V and 4 from J; bases not matched to a gene: 7. Per the germline V gene, CDR1 is MNHEY and CDR2 is SVGAGI. This CDR3 has 16 residues. The CDR3 nucleotides are TGTGCCAGCAGTTACATGGCAGGGGGCATCGGAAACACCATATATTTT. It yields the protein CASSYMAGGIGNTIYF.

This chain links TRBV5-1 with TRBJ1-5; D call uncertain. V dropped 0 bases and J dropped 8 bases, with 15 bases sitting between them. The germline V gene has CDR1 SGHRS and CDR2 YFSETQ. The CDR3 totals 15 residues. This CDR3 is CASSLEGNALEPQHF. CDR3 nucleotides: TGCGCCAGCAGCTTGGAGGGCAACGCTTTAGAGCCCCAGCATTTT.

The rearrangement uses TRBV28 and TRBJ2-2; D unclear. Germline CDR1 reads MDHEN; CDR2 reads SYDVKM. CDR3 length: 13 amino acids. Trimming shortened V by 9 bases and J by 3 bases, and 11 bases separated the two germline ends. CDR3 in amino acids: CASGERHTGELFF. The CDR3 DNA is TGTGCCAGTGGAGAGCGACACACCGGGGAGCTGTTTTTT.

This clone was recorded once. The gene calls are TRBV27 and TRBJ1-2, with D possibly being TRBD1 (6 bases). V was shortened by 6 bases and J by 0 bases, with 20 bases between the two germline ends. The length of the CDR3 is 17 residues. The germline V gene encodes CDR1 MNHEY and CDR2 SMNVEV (reference sequence). CDR3 amino acids: CASSSRIQGLTNYGYTF. In DNA form, the CDR3 reads TGTGCCAGCAGCAGCCGAATTCAGGGGTTGACTAACTATGGCTACACCTTC.

The rearrangement joins TRBV5-1 to TRBJ2-3, with TRBD2 matching 11 bases. Germline lookup yields CDR1 SGHRS and CDR2 YFSETQ. The CDR3 contains 16 residues. V was clipped by 0 bases and J by 5 bases; unmatched bases: 5. The CDR3 DNA is TGCGCCAGCAGCTTGGGACTAGCGGGGTGGAGAGATACGCAGTATTTT. Translating gives CASSLGLAGWRDTQYF.

The genes are TRBV5-1 and TRBJ2-3; TRBD2 matches 11 bases. The germline V gene has CDR1 SGHRS and CDR2 YFSETQ. This CDR3 has 19 residues. After removal of 3 bases from V and 0 bases from J, the junction contained 12 bases not matched to a gene. Here the CDR3 reads CASSSFLAGGFTSTDTQYF. The CDR3 nucleotides read TGCGCCAGCAGCTCCTTTTTAGCGGGGGGGTTCACAAGCACAGATACGCAGTATTTT.

The chain couples TRBV7-2 to TRBJ2-4, with 10 bases identical to TRBD2. The CDR3 spans 18 residues. The germline V gene encodes CDR1 SGHTA and CDR2 FQGNSA. With V trimmed by 5 bases and J by 0 bases, 10 bases remained unmatched. In nucleotides, the CDR3 is TGTGCCAGCAGCCCCAGAGCGGGGGGGGCACTAGCCAAAAACATTCAGTACTTC. Translation gives CASSPRAGGALAKNIQYF.

CDR3 protein: CASSVELVGSQQFF. CDR3 in DNA: TGTGCCAGCAGCGTAGAACTAGTTGGTAGCCAGCAGTTCTTC. The gene calls are TRBV9 and TRBJ2-1; a possible D gene is TRBD2 (5 bases). Germline V gene data show CDR1 as SGDLS and CDR2 as YYNGEE. V shed 0 bases and J shed 11 bases, with 15 bases lying between them. CDR3 length: 14 residues.

This sequence joins TRBV27 and TRBJ2-1; 7 bases align to TRBD2. The J segment lost 7 bases and the V segment lost 5 bases, leaving 8 bases of the junction unmatched. The germline CDR1 and CDR2 sequences are MNHEY and SMNVEV (reference sequence). The CDR3 totals 14 residues. CDR3 region: CASSGVRGTNEQFF. CDR3 DNA: TGTGCCAGCAGTGGCGTGCGGGGGACGAATGAGCAGTTCTTC.